This entry describes one T cell receptor (beta chain). The data originate from a study of blood T cell repertoires in COVID-19. Looking at the study overall: The origin of the acute and convalescent COVID-19 samples was the United States, Italy and Spain. The cDNA or gDNA used as material had been derived from T cells, B-cell-depleted T cells, or PBMCs.

CDR1 and CDR2 from the germline V gene are KGHSH and LQKENI. The CDR3 runs 15 residues. V lost 2 bases to trimming and J lost 7 bases, with 17 bases between them. Per the study methods: Scientists estimated how many nucleated cells there were by amplifying reference gene primers. Data came from immunoSEQ multiplex PCR; TCRdb stores just in-frame clones and leaves some out. From that table come the V and J calls and clone size; the DNA was used to work out D and trimming. The sample has 210,000 or so clones; approximately 90% are singletons. This TCR was recovered from a woman between 40 and 50 years old who had recovered from COVID-19. The chain is built from TRBV18 and TRBJ1-1; D is perhaps TRBD1 (5 bases). Sequenced input: peripheral blood. The CDR3 is CASSPRGPRVDEAFF. In nucleotides, the CDR3 is TGTGCCAGCTCACCAAGGGGCCCTAGGGTCGATGAAGCTTTCTTT.